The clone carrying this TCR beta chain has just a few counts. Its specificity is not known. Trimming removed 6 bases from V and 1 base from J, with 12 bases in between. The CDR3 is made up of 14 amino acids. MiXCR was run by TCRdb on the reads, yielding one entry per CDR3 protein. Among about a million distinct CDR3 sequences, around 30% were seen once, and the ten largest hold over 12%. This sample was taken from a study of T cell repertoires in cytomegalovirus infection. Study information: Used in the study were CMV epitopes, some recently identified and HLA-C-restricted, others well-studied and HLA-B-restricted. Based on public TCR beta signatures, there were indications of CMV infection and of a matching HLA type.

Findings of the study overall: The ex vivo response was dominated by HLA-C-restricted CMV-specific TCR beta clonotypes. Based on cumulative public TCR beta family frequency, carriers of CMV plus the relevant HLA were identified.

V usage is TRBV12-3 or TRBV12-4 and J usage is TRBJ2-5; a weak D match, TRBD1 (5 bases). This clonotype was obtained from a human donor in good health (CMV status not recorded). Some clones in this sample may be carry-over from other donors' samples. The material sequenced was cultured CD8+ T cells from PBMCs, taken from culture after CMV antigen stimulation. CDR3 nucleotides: TGTGCCAGCAGCCCTGGGGCGTCCCAAGAGACCCAGTACTTC. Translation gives CASSPGASQETQYF.